The 22 T cell receptor beta chains presented below share a single source sample, sequenced in a study of vaccination and CD4 T cells after COVID-19. TCRdb ran MiXCR on the PCR reads and lists one entry per CDR3 protein. The table lists about 30,000 distinct CDR3 sequences, approximately 49% of them singletons. Time point described: late sampling 161 to 241 days after vaccination in three convalescent patients. Sequencing was performed on CD4+ T cells from blood, taken about 7 months after SARS-CoV-2 vaccination. These receptors were obtained from a human donor who had recovered from COVID-19.

The gene calls are TRBV7-6 and TRBJ2-2; D gene uncertain. This CDR3 has 15 residues. V gave up 1 base and J gave up 4 bases, with 10 bases separating them. Germline values: CDR1 SGHVS, CDR2 FNYEAQ. CDR3 sequence (DNA): TGTGCCAGCAGCTTAGTACCGGAATTCACCGGGGAGCTGTTTTTT. Protein sequence: CASSLVPEFTGELFF. Full variable domain (remainder filled in from reference TRBV7-6 and TRBJ2-2): GAGVSQSPRYKVTKRGQDVALRCDPISGHVSLYWYRQALGQGPEFLTYFNYEAQQDKSGLPNDRFSAERPEGSISTLTIQRTEQRDSAMYRCASSLVPEFTGELFFGEGSRLTVL.

This clonotype has a handful of counts. This rearrangement joins TRBV15 to TRBJ2-6; D gene ambiguous. V lost 2 bases and J 0 bases, leaving 5 bases between the germline ends. This CDR3 is built from 15 residues. Germline loops: CDR1 LNHNV, CDR2 YYDKDF (reference sequence). CDR3 sequence reads: CATSRRISGANVLTF. The CDR3 nucleotides read TGTGCCACCAGCAGAAGGATCTCTGGGGCCAACGTCCTGACTTTC.

J is TRBJ2-1 and V is TRBV27; 9 bases are a match to TRBD2. The CDR3 consists of 14 residues. V was pared by 5 bases and J by 8 bases, with 7 bases of the junction left unmatched. Germline V lookup: CDR1 MNHEY, CDR2 SMNVEV (reference sequence). In nucleotides, the CDR3 is TGTGCCAGCAGTCAACAGGGACTAGCCCATGAGCAGTTCTTC. Translating gives CASSQQGLAHEQFF.

The CDR3 DNA is TGTGCCAGCAGTCCAGGGAGTCAGCCCCAGCATTTT. As protein: CASSPGSQPQHF. This chain links TRBV12-3 or TRBV12-4 with TRBJ1-5; a weak D match, TRBD1 (5 bases). The V end was cut by 5 bases, the J end by 6 bases, with 8 bases between. This CDR3 spans 12 amino acids.

The chain recombines TRBV6-1 with TRBJ2-5; perhaps TRBD2 as D (5 bases). The CDR3 has 13 amino acids. Germline-derived CDR1 and CDR2 are MNHNS and SASEGT. V was pared by 2 bases and J by 2 bases, with 6 bases between. The chain's CDR3 is CASSEWEQETQYF. CDR3 in DNA: TGTGCCAGCAGTGAATGGGAGCAAGAGACCCAGTACTTC.

In its sample, this clonotype was seen a few times. The chain has TRBV7-2 and TRBJ2-3; no firm D call. The length of the CDR3 is 13 residues. From germline, CDR1 is SGHTA and CDR2 FQGNSA. Trimming stripped 3 bases from V and 5 bases from J, with 9 bases between. CDR3 sequence (DNA): TGTGCCAGCAGCTTGTCGGGTGGAGATACGCAGTATTTT. Amino acids: CASSLSGGDTQYF.

V gene TRBV28 combines with J gene TRBJ1-2; 7 nucleotides match TRBD1. Germline assignment: CDR1 MDHEN and CDR2 SYDVKM. The CDR3 runs to 12 residues. V lost 9 bases to trimming and J lost 5 bases; unmatched junction nucleotides: 6. CDR3 in amino acids: CASWTGLYGYTF. CDR3 bases: TGTGCCAGTTGGACAGGTCTGTATGGCTACACCTTC.

J is TRBJ2-1 and V is TRBV27, with 13 bases identical to TRBD2. The CDR3 covers 18 residues. The ends lost 2 bases at V and 9 bases at J; junction bases unmatched: 13. Per germline, CDR1 MNHEY and CDR2 SMNVEV (reference sequence). The CDR3 is CASSLTLAGGPRYSEQFF. In DNA form, the CDR3 reads TGTGCCAGCAGTTTAACACTAGCGGGAGGGCCTAGGTATAGTGAGCAGTTCTTC.

This chain uses TRBV28 with TRBJ1-1; D is perhaps TRBD1 (5 bases). Trimming cost V 6 bases and J 4 bases, with 12 bases left between them. CDR3 length: 13 residues. Germline lookup yields CDR1 MDHEN and CDR2 SYDVKM. As DNA, the CDR3 is TGTGCCAGCAGCCAGCAGGGAGGCACTGAAGCTTTCTTT. It yields the protein CASSQQGGTEAFF.

The V and J genes are TRBV12-3 or TRBV12-4 and TRBJ2-3; D remains unclear. Trimming removed 7 bases from V and 6 bases from J, with 8 bases in between. The CDR3 length is 11 residues. The chain's CDR3 is CASTPLDTQYF. The CDR3 region has the DNA TGTGCCAGCACCCCCCTCGATACGCAGTATTTT.

This clonotype was counted a few times. V and J are TRBV2 and TRBJ2-3, with 12 bases identical to TRBD2. The CDR3 covers 16 residues. Looked up from germline, CDR1 is SNHLY and CDR2 is FYNNEI. The J segment lost 6 bases and the V segment lost 3 bases, leaving 7 bases of the junction unmatched. The DNA of the CDR3 is TGTGCCAGCAGTGAGTCTAGCGGGAGGGCCCGGGATACGCAGTATTTT. Translation: CASSESSGRARDTQYF.

The V call is TRBV29-1, the J call TRBJ2-3; TRBD2 matches 12 bases. Germline values: CDR1 SQVTM, CDR2 ANQGSEA. The V gene end was trimmed by 7 bases and the J gene end by 5 bases; junction bases not matched to a gene: 10. The CDR3 loop spans 15 amino acids. CDR3 nucleotide sequence: TGCAGCGCAGTTCTAGCGGGAGGGCCGGTAGATACGCAGTATTTT. Its protein product is CSAVLAGGPVDTQYF.

This clonotype was detected a few times. The V gene is TRBV4-1, the J gene TRBJ2-5; TRBD2 matches 12 bases. There are 15 residues in the CDR3. From germline, CDR1 is MGHRA and CDR2 YSYEKL. Germline trimming cut 4 bases from V and 6 bases from J; bases unmatched to any gene: 6. The CDR3 DNA follows: TGCGCCAGCAGCCCCCCGACTAGCGGGAGACAGACCCAGTACTTC. As protein: CASSPPTSGRQTQYF.

The chain combines TRBV7-6 with TRBJ2-3; 8 bases match TRBD2. CDR3 length: 15 amino acids. From germline, CDR1 is SGHVS and CDR2 FNYEAQ. The V and J ends lost 2 bases and 6 bases, in that order; junction bases with no gene match: 7. CDR3 DNA: TGTGCCAGCAGCTTAATCAACGGGAGGGCTGATACGCAGTATTTT. Its translation: CASSLINGRADTQYF.

This clonotype was counted between two and nine times. V gene TRBV6-1 combines with J gene TRBJ1-2; 9 bases fit TRBD1. From germline, CDR1 is MNHNS and CDR2 SASEGT. The CDR3 sequence is 12 residues long. V lost 6 bases and J lost 7; bases outside the gene matches: 3. This CDR3 is CASRGQGSGYTF. CDR3 nucleotides: TGTGCCAGCAGGGGACAGGGCTCTGGCTACACCTTC.

The V call is TRBV6-2 or TRBV6-3, the J call TRBJ2-5, with a possible D match to TRBD2 (5 bases). The V gene lost 5 bases and the J gene lost 5 bases, with 21 bases spanning the gap. Germline CDR1 is MNHEY and CDR2 is SVGEGT. The CDR3 is 16 residues long. This CDR3 reads CASSLIRRVGWETQYF. The CDR3 region has the DNA TGTGCCAGCAGTCTCATTCGGCGGGTAGGGTGGGAGACCCAGTACTTC.

The CDR3 reads CASSLAGGRNEQFF. The CDR3, as DNA: TGTGCCAGCAGCTTAGCGGGAGGGAGGAATGAGCAGTTCTTC. The V and J genes are TRBV28 and TRBJ2-1; 11 positions match TRBD2. After removal of 6 bases from V and 7 bases from J, the junction contained 5 bases not matched to a gene. Germline CDR1 reads MDHEN; CDR2 reads SYDVKM. This CDR3 comprises 14 residues. Supplemented by reference TRBV28 and TRBJ2-1, the full variable domain reads DVKVTQSSRYLVKRTGEKVFLECVQDMDHENMFWYRQDPGLGLRLIYFSYDVKMKEKGDIPEGYSVSREKKERFSLILESASTNQTSMYLCASSLAGGRNEQFFGPGTRLTVL.

The rearrangement links TRBV2 to TRBJ1-5; D gene uncertain. CDR1 is SNHLY and CDR2 is FYNNEI in the germline V gene. CDR3 length equals 15 residues. Between the trimmed V and J ends, which lost 7 bases and 3 bases, there was a span of 16 bases. CDR3 sequence reads: CASKRSASLNQPQHF. CDR3 bases: TGTGCCAGCAAGCGCAGCGCTTCGCTCAATCAGCCCCAGCATTTT.

This chain uses TRBV6-1 with TRBJ2-3, with D perhaps assigned TRBD1 or TRBD2 (5 bases each). Germline assignment: CDR1 MNHNS and CDR2 SASEGT. The CDR3 is 15 residues long. V was cut by 5 bases and J by 4 bases, with 16 bases left in between. CDR3 protein: CASSPRDGGADTQYF. The CDR3 DNA is TGTGCCAGCAGTCCTAGGGACGGTGGAGCAGATACGCAGTATTTT.

There are a few counts of this clonotype. The genes are TRBV20-1 and TRBJ1-2; 9 bases align to TRBD1. This CDR3 contains 13 residues. The V gene end was trimmed by 3 bases and the J gene end by 8 bases; junction bases not matched to a gene: 7. Germline loops: CDR1 DFQATT, CDR2 SNEGSKA (reference sequence). The CDR3 loop reads CSASPGQGWGYTF. The CDR3 bases are TGCAGTGCTAGTCCGGGACAGGGCTGGGGCTACACCTTC.

The genes are TRBV2 and TRBJ2-2; no clear D. CDR1 SNHLY and CDR2 FYNNEI come from the germline V gene. Deletions cut 0 bases from V and 5 bases from J, with 7 bases between. The CDR3 sequence is 14 residues long. This chain's CDR3 is CASSEALPTGELFF. The CDR3 DNA reads TGTGCCAGCAGTGAAGCACTGCCAACCGGGGAGCTGTTTTTT. The whole variable domain, filled in from reference TRBV2 and TRBJ2-2, reads EPEVTQTPSHQVTQMGQEVILRCVPISNHLYFYWYRQILGQKVEFLVSFYNNEISEKSEIFDDQFSVERPDGSNFTLKIRSTKLEDSAMYFCASSEALPTGELFFGEGSRLTVL.

The V and J genes are TRBV5-1 and TRBJ1-1, with 11 bases that match TRBD1. Germline assignment: CDR1 SGHRS and CDR2 YFSETQ. V shed 3 bases and J 0 bases; nucleotides not matched to a gene: 4. This CDR3 region has 16 residues. The CDR3 protein is CASSWTGGLMNTEAFF. CDR3 nucleotides: TGCGCCAGCAGCTGGACAGGGGGCCTAATGAACACTGAAGCTTTCTTT.